This TCR beta chain was sequenced for a study of shared clonotypes between healthy human individuals. Losses at the gene ends were 3 bases for V and 9 bases for J; bases not matched to a gene: 14. CDR3 length: 16 residues. Looked up from germline, CDR1 is MDHEN and CDR2 is SYDVKM. The table came from immunoSEQ multiplex PCR; TCRdb's copy has only in-frame clones and leaves some out. The table has millions of clones, just under 95% seen once. In the naive CD8 group, cells lacked CD45RO and were positively selected for CCR7, so terminally differentiated effector memory CD45RA+ cells were left out. This sequence originates from a man younger than 30 in good health. The source material was naive CD8+ T cells sorted from blood. The rearrangement joins TRBV28 to TRBJ2-1; 7 bases align to TRBD2. CDR3 coding DNA: TGTGCCAGCAGTTTCGGGGCGGATCTTGCGGGGGTTGAGCAGTTCTTC. It yields the protein CASSFGADLAGVEQFF.